Shown below are 10 T cell receptor beta chains from a single sample sequenced in a study of blood T cell repertoires in COVID-19. Profiling relied on immunoSEQ multiplex PCR, and the TCRdb table lists in-frame clones only, not all of them. The table lists more than 100,000 clones, over 80% of them singletons. The source material was PBMCs or T cells enriched from blood (not recorded which). Receptor source: a woman aged 25 to 39 who had recovered from COVID-19.

The V gene is TRBV19, the J gene TRBJ2-2, with TRBD1 matching 10 bases. Per the germline V gene, CDR1 is LNHDA and CDR2 is SQIVND (reference sequence). V trimming: 4 bases; J trimming: 5 bases; junction bases outside the gene matches: 7. This CDR3 contains 16 residues. CDR3 sequence: CASSTRGQGRTGELFF. CDR3 nucleotide sequence: TGTGCCAGTAGTACCCGGGGACAGGGGCGGACCGGGGAGCTGTTTTTT.

The V gene is TRBV7-2, the J gene TRBJ2-1, with 13 bases identical to TRBD2. Trimming took 5 bases from V and 6 from J; bases not matched to a gene: 16. CDR3 size: 19 residues. Germline CDR1 SGHTA, CDR2 FQGNSA. This CDR3 is CASSPRTSGSLRMPNEQFF. DNA for the CDR3: TGTGCCAGCAGCCCGCGGACTAGCGGGAGCCTAAGAATGCCCAATGAGCAGTTCTTC. The full variable domain, in which reference TRBV7-2 and TRBJ2-1 provide the parts outside the CDR3, is GAGVSQSPSNKVTEKGKDVELRCDPISGHTALYWYRQSLGQGLEFLIYFQGNSAPDKSGLPSDRFSAERTGGSVSTLTIQRTQQEDSAVYLCASSPRTSGSLRMPNEQFFGPGTRLTVL.

The V call is TRBV10-3, the J call TRBJ1-4; D unclear. CDR1 is ENHRY, CDR2 SYGVKD, per germline. Between the trimmed V and J ends, which lost 3 bases and 7 bases, there was a span of 12 bases. This CDR3 contains 14 residues. The CDR3, as DNA: TGTGCCATCAGTGACTGGGGAGGACGTGAAAAACTGTTTTTT. Translation: CAISDWGGREKLFF.

CDR3 loop: CSVVGTLYGYTF. The CDR3 nucleotides are TGCAGCGTTGTTGGGACACTCTATGGCTACACCTTC. The chain has TRBV29-1 and TRBJ1-2, with D perhaps TRBD1 (6 bases). V was cut by 4 bases and J by 4 bases, with 10 bases left in between. Germline values: CDR1 SQVTM, CDR2 ANQGSEA. This CDR3 spans 12 amino acids.

This clone was detected ten times or more. This chain joins TRBV2 and TRBJ2-7; TRBD1 aligns across 7 bases. CDR3 length: 13 amino acids. The germline V gene has CDR1 SNHLY and CDR2 FYNNEI. Trimming at V came to 10 bases and at J to 0 bases, leaving 6 bases not matched to a gene. The CDR3 region is CATGTEFSYEQYF. As DNA, the CDR3 is TGTGCCACGGGGACAGAGTTCTCCTACGAGCAGTACTTC.

This rearrangement joins TRBV24-1 to TRBJ2-5; D ambiguous. V was trimmed by 2 bases and J by 5 bases, leaving 8 bases between them. In germline, CDR1 is KGHDR, CDR2 SFDVKD. The CDR3 is made up of 13 amino acids. For the CDR3, the DNA is TGTGCCACCAGTGATTGGTATACTGAGACCCAGTACTTC. It translates to CATSDWYTETQYF.

Turning to this clone: Other nucleotide sequences in the sample specify the same CDR3. The chain joins TRBV7-2 to TRBJ2-7; 11 bases agree with TRBD2. The CDR3 has 15 residues. The germline V gene encodes CDR1 SGHTA and CDR2 FQGNSA. The V segment lost 5 bases and the J segment 0 bases; nucleotides outside the gene matches: 3. In nucleotides, the CDR3 is TGTGCCAGCAGCCCCGGGACTAGCGGCTCCTACGAGCAGTACTTC. Protein product: CASSPGTSGSYEQYF.

The table lists this clone with a count of one. This rearrangement joins TRBV9 to TRBJ2-1; 9 bases line up with TRBD2. In germline, CDR1 is SGDLS, CDR2 YYNGEE. There are 16 residues in the CDR3. V was clipped by 6 bases and J by 5 bases; unmatched bases: 12. The CDR3 nucleotides are TGTGCCAGCACCCCCCTGGTGGGGACTAGCCACAATGAGCAGTTCTTC. This codes for CASTPLVGTSHNEQFF.

The chain is built from TRBV5-1 and TRBJ2-5; D is possibly TRBD2 (5 bases). The V end was cut by 1 base, the J end by 1 base, with 8 bases between. This CDR3 is 14 amino acids long. CDR1 and CDR2 (germline): SGHRS, YFSETQ. Here the CDR3 reads CASSLRDPQETQYF. As DNA, the CDR3 is TGCGCCAGCAGCTTGCGGGATCCCCAAGAGACCCAGTACTTC.

The chain joins TRBV6-4 to TRBJ2-2; 7 positions agree with TRBD1. Germline values: CDR1 MRHNA, CDR2 SNTAGT. V gave up 2 bases and J gave up 7 bases; unmatched junction bases: 10. This CDR3 has 16 residues. The CDR3 DNA sequence: TGTGCCAGCAGTGACACACGACAGGGTTGGAACGGGGAGCTGTTTTTT. Amino acids: CASSDTRQGWNGELFF.